This T cell receptor beta chain was identified in a study of shared clonotypes between healthy human individuals. Findings and caveats of the study: All-four-donor shared clonotypes had higher generation probabilities than non-shared clonotypes did.

Memory CD4+ cells were the fraction left after CD45RA+ naive selection. The CDR3 covers 14 residues. V gave up 4 bases and J gave up 1 base; unmatched junction bases: 3. Germline V CDR1 and CDR2: SGDLS, YYNGEE. TCRdb keeps only in-frame clones here, not all; method: immunoSEQ multiplex PCR. In the table there are roughly 500,000 clones, almost 97% of which are singletons. Of note for this clone: Antigen specificity is unknown.

The gene calls are TRBV9 and TRBJ2-7; 9 bases map to TRBD1. The receptor's source is a woman in her twenties or thirties in good health. The specimen sequenced was naive CD4+ T cells sorted from blood. Subset described: CD45RA+ positively selected. The DNA of the CDR3 is TGTGCCAGCAGCACGGGACAGGGTTCCTACGAGCAGTACTTC. The encoded protein is CASSTGQGSYEQYF.